The entry that follows covers one T cell receptor (beta chain) sequence. These data are taken from a study of T cell changes during pregnancy in multiple sclerosis. Here immunoSEQ multiplex PCR was the method, and the copy in TCRdb shows in-frame clones only, minus some. The sample yields over 60,000 clones, just under 95% seen once. Per the germline V gene, CDR1 is KGHSH and CDR2 is LQKENI. The CDR3 consists of 16 residues. V shed 1 base and J shed 8 bases, with 18 bases lying between them. Sequenced here: peripheral blood, sampled in the first trimester of pregnancy. This clonotype originated in a female donor with multiple sclerosis, enrolled in a pregnancy study. The rearrangement links TRBV18 to TRBJ1-3, with D possibly matching TRBD1 (5 bases). Here the CDR3 reads CASSPLLRQSRDTIYF. CDR3 in DNA: TGTGCCAGCTCACCACTACTCCGACAGTCCAGAGACACCATATATTTT.